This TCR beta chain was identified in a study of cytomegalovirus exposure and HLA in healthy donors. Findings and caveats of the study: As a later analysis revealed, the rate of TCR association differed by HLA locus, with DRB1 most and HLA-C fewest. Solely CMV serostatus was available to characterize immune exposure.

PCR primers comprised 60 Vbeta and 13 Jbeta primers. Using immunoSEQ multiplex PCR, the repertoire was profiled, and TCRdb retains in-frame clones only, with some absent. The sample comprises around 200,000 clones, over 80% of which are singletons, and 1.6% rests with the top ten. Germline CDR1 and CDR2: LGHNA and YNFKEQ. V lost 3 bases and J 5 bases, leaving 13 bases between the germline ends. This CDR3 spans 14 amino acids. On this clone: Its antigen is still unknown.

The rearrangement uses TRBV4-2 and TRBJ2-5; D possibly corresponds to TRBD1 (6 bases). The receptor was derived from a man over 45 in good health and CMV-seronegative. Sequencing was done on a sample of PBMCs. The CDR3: CASSQVDSGETQYF. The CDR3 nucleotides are TGTGCCAGCAGCCAGGTGGACAGTGGGGAGACCCAGTACTTC.